A selection of T cell receptor beta chains follows, all from one sample in a study of blood T cell repertoires in COVID-19. Method: immunoSEQ multiplex PCR; TCRdb's copy keeps in-frame clones and lacks some. The data contain approximately 180,000 clones, 80% to 90% of them seen just once; the ten biggest clones take up approximately 12%. The material sequenced was peripheral blood. All receptors derive from a woman of 80 years or more with COVID-19, enrolled during active disease. Both conserved end residues are trimmed from each CDR3.

V	J	CDR3
TRBV29-1	TRBJ2-1	SGGQREGRNEQF
TRBV9	TRBJ2-3	ASSVRGVDSTDTQY
TRBV18	TRBJ2-1	ASSPRESGESPSNEQF
TRBV7-6	TRBJ2-7	ASSFGQGTLNEQY
TRBV3-1/TRBV3-2	TRBJ2-1	ASSHRQGIAGGGNEQF
TRBV3-1/TRBV3-2	TRBJ2-7	ASSHWSGTSGSYEQY
TRBV10-3	TRBJ2-7	AISEIDRYEQY
TRBV11-1	TRBJ1-2	ASSPTANYGYT
TRBV6-2/TRBV6-3	TRBJ1-6	ASSYLWRSPLH
TRBV23-1	TRBJ2-2	ASSASEGGTGELF
TRBV27	TRBJ1-4	ASSLSAGTGYEKLF
TRBV4-3	TRBJ1-4	ASSQDSRSTNEKLF
TRBV7-2	TRBJ1-3	ASSLSSHRLSGNTIY
TRBV6-5	TRBJ1-4	ASRGIGTDEKLF
TRBV19	TRBJ2-1	ASRKQGGEQF
TRBV19	TRBJ1-1	ASKPGLPWSTEAF
TRBV28	TRBJ2-3	ASSLLGGQSTDTQY
TRBV2	TRBJ2-3	ASSGLAGVLDTQY
TRBV7-2	TRBJ1-6	ASSLGGSGVWSPLH
TRBV7-9	TRBJ2-2	ASRSTTGTGELF
TRBV12-2	TRBJ2-7	ASRLRTRVYEQY
TRBV20-1	TRBJ2-5	SASRQGETQY
TRBV4-2	TRBJ2-7	ASSQDRASGSTYEQY
TRBV19	TRBJ1-6	ASSIGYKDNLNSPLH
TRBV7-2	TRBJ2-4	ASSISGGRAKNIQY
TRBV15	TRBJ1-5	ATAPAEGAFWNQPQH
TRBV4-2	TRBJ2-7	ASSQAGSPYEQY
TRBV5-1	TRBJ2-7	ASSLLSGRQYEQY
TRBV4-1	TRBJ1-4	ASSPGTGAEKLF
TRBV28	TRBJ1-4	AILGQRGEKLF
TRBV5-4	TRBJ1-2	ASSFQGAGYGYT
TRBV5-4	TRBJ2-7	ASSRPGQQYEQY
TRBV5-5	TRBJ2-3	ASSFLTDTQY
TRBV5-4	TRBJ2-3	ASRSDRGLGTDTQY